This TCR beta chain is drawn from a study of vaccination and CD4 T cells after COVID-19. For the study at large: Six males and four females, two Hispanic, made up the convalescents. SARS-CoV-2, HCoV-NL63, HCoV-OC43 and HCoV-229E supplied the overlapping spike peptides used to stimulate cells.

With regard to this clonotype: The antigen remains unidentified.

Oncomine TCR Beta short-read sequencing was applied to DNA from cultured CD4+ T cells. TCRdb re-called the PCR reads with MiXCR, one entry per CDR3 protein. The repertoire includes 6,000 to 6,500 distinct CDR3 sequences, roughly 79% of them detected once, and approximately 19% sits in the top ten. Specified treatment: roughly ten-day PBMC culture with coronavirus spike peptide pools or control peptides (ViraFEST assay). Germline V gene data show CDR1 as DFQATT and CDR2 as SNEGSKA (reference sequence). CDR3 size: 11 residues. V was cut by 4 bases and J by 3 bases, with 6 bases left in between. The sequenced sample was CD4+ T cells from blood, cultured in vitro. This clonotype was obtained from a human donor who had recovered from COVID-19. V gene TRBV20-1 combines with J gene TRBJ1-2; D is undetermined. The CDR3 nucleotides read TGCAGTGCTAATATATACTATGGCTACACCTTC. Protein sequence: CSANIYYGYTF.